The present TCR beta chain was sequenced within a study of T-cell reconstitution after alpha-beta-depleted transplantation in children. Study results and caveats: Diversity of TCRbeta at day 60 was high in some patients, arising from surviving recipient T cells and thymic progenitors.

TCRbeta library construction was performed incorporating unique molecular identifiers. TCRdb re-called the PCR reads through MiXCR, storing one row per CDR3 protein. The data show approximately 250,000 distinct CDR3 sequences, roughly 26% seen once. This clonotype has a handful of counts. Its specificity is unknown. The germline gives CDR1 MNHEY, CDR2 SVGAGI. The length of the CDR3 is 17 residues. V lost 0 bases and J 7 bases, leaving 18 bases between the germline ends. The sequencing used PBMCs, collected before TCRalphabeta/CD19-depleted stem cell transplant. The receptor was isolated from a girl aged 2 to 9 with Fanconi anemia, due to receive a stem cell transplant. The chain links TRBV6-5 to TRBJ1-4; D perhaps matches TRBD1 (6 bases). This CDR3 is CASSYSRIQGGSEKLFF. Here the CDR3 DNA reads TGTGCCAGCAGTTACTCGAGGATACAGGGCGGGAGTGAAAAACTGTTTTTT.